This T cell receptor beta chain was obtained from a study of OX40 agonist ivuxolimab in advanced cancers. The V end was cut by 4 bases, the J end by 4 bases, with 16 bases between. Germline CDR1 MNHNY, CDR2 SVGAGI (reference sequence). The CDR3 length is 16 residues. Sequencing was performed with immunoSEQ multiplex PCR; in TCRdb, only in-frame clones are kept and a portion is missing. There are approximately 68,000 clones in the sample; more than 85% occur only once, and roughly 10% lies in the top ten. The sequencing here drew on CD4+ or CD8+ T cells sorted from blood, taken in a trial of the OX40 agonist ivuxolimab. The sequence was obtained from an adult with an advanced solid tumor such as melanoma, head and neck, liver or kidney cancer. The chain has TRBV6-6 and TRBJ2-2; D unclear. The CDR3 DNA reads TGTGCCAGCAGTTCCAGCATCCCGACAAGCACCGGGGAGCTGTTTTTT. Protein product: CASSSSIPTSTGELFF.